This entry lists 5 T cell receptor beta chains sequenced from one sample in a study of T cell changes during pregnancy in multiple sclerosis. Profiling relied on immunoSEQ multiplex PCR, and the TCRdb table lists in-frame clones only, not all of them. This repertoire shows 95,000 to 100,000 clones, around 90% found once; its top ten account for roughly 2.1%. The material was peripheral blood, obtained after pregnancy. The receptors stem from a female donor in good health, enrolled as a control in a pregnancy study.

This clone was seen once. The chain is built from TRBV6-5 and TRBJ2-1; 9 nucleotides match TRBD1. The ends lost 8 bases at V and 4 bases at J; junction bases unmatched: 6. CDR3 length equals 14 residues. Germline V gene data show CDR1 as MNHEY and CDR2 as SVGAGI. CDR3 amino acids: CASGSGTGYNEQFF. The CDR3 DNA is TGTGCCAGCGGATCCGGGACAGGGTACAATGAGCAGTTCTTC.

The V gene is TRBV4-1, the J gene TRBJ2-7; tentative D call: TRBD2 (6 bases). Trimming shortened V by 5 bases and J by 6 bases, and 20 bases separated the two germline ends. The CDR3 is 15 residues long. From germline, CDR1 is MGHRA and CDR2 YSYEKL. CDR3 sequence: CASSNPAGPKREQYF. The CDR3 DNA reads as TGCGCCAGCAGCAACCCGGCGGGGCCCAAACGCGAGCAGTACTTC.

In this sample, this clone turned up a few times. J is TRBJ2-2 and V is TRBV5-1, with TRBD1 matching over 8 bases. Trimming at V came to 5 bases and at J to 5 bases, leaving 8 bases not matched to a gene. This CDR3 contains 15 residues. In germline, CDR1 is SGHRS, CDR2 YFSETQ. The CDR3 DNA sequence: TGCGCCAGCAGTATCAGGGGGCTAGAGACCGGGGAGCTGTTTTTT. The encoded protein is CASSIRGLETGELFF. Combining the CDR3 with reference TRBV5-1 and TRBJ2-2 gives the whole variable domain KAGVTQTPRYLIKTRGQQVTLSCSPISGHRSVSWYQQTPGQGLQFLFEYFSETQRNKGNFPGRFSGRQFSNSRSEMNVSTLELGDSALYLCASSIRGLETGELFFGEGSRLTVL.

This rearrangement joins TRBV14 to TRBJ2-1; 11 bases fit TRBD2. The V gene's germline CDR1 is SGHDN and CDR2 FVKESK. The CDR3 is 15 amino acids. V shed 1 base, J shed 4 bases, and the junction held 0 bases outside the gene matches. In nucleotides, the CDR3 is TGTGCCAGCAGCCAAGGACTAGCGGGGTACAATGAGCAGTTCTTC. Translating it yields CASSQGLAGYNEQFF.

The rearrangement joins TRBV7-8 to TRBJ2-7; tentative D call: TRBD1 (5 bases). The V gene lost 5 bases and the J gene lost 5 bases, with 19 bases spanning the gap. Germline CDR1 and CDR2: SGHVS and FQNEAQ. This CDR3 spans 15 amino acids. CDR3: CASSPRAQGGDEQYF. CDR3 sequence (DNA): TGTGCCAGCAGCCCACGGGCGCAGGGTGGCGACGAGCAGTACTTC. The whole variable domain, remainder taken from reference TRBV7-8 and TRBJ2-7, is GAGVSQSPRYKVAKRGQDVALRCDPISGHVSLFWYQQALGQGPEFLTYFQNEAQLDKSGLPSDRFFAERPEGSVSTLKIQRTQQEDSAVYLCASSPRAQGGDEQYFGPGTRLTVT.